This TCR beta chain was recorded in a study of sequential checkpoint blockade in melanoma. Study background: Each arm's sequence ended with maintenance nivolumab. TCRbeta immunosequencing was performed on DNA from roughly 90 pretreatment melanoma tumor samples.

This clone has only a few counts. Its antigen is currently unknown. Mismatch with germline at one junction end may stem from a read error. Treatment reported: randomized to nivolumab then ipilimumab (arm A) or the reverse (arm B). The CDR3 is 14 amino acids. Germline V gene lookup returns CDR1 MRHNA and CDR2 SNTAGT. Libraries were prepared by immunoSEQ multiplex PCR; TCRdb keeps only in-frame clonotypes and omits some of them. The data contain about 10,000 clones, about 30% of them seen just once; the ten biggest clones take up 26%. Study findings and constraints: PD-L1 staining and CD8+ counts, not mutational load, tracked tumor T-cell clonality.

Sample: tumor tissue (inferred from file names), taken from a patient given nivolumab and ipilimumab in sequence. The chain recombines TRBV6-4 with TRBJ2-7; 14 nucleotides align to TRBD2. This TCR was recovered from a human donor with melanoma. The CDR3 DNA is TGTGCCATCAGTGGACTAGCGGGGGGCAACGAGCAGTACTTC. This codes for CAISGLAGGNEQYF.